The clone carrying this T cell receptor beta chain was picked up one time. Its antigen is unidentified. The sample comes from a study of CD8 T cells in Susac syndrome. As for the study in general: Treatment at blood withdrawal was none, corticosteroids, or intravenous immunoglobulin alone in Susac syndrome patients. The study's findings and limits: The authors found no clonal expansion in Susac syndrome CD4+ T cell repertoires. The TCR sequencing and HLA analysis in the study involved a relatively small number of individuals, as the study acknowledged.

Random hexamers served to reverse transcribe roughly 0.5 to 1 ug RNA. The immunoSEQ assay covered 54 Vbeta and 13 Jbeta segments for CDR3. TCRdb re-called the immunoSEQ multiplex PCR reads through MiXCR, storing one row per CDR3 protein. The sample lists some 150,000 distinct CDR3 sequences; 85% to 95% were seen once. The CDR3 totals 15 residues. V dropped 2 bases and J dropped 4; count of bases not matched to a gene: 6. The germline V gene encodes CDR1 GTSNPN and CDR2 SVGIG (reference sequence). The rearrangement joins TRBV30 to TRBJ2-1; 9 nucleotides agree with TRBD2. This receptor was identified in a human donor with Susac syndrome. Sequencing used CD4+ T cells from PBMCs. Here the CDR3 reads CAWSNSAGGYNEQFF. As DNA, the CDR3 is TGTGCCTGGAGTAATTCAGCGGGAGGTTACAATGAGCAGTTCTTC.